Listed below are T cell receptor beta chains from one sample, sequenced in a study of OX40 agonist ivuxolimab in advanced cancers. Profiled with immunoSEQ multiplex PCR; TCRdb holds only in-frame clones, not every one. The sample yields about 80,000 clones, about 93% seen once. The starting material was CD4+ or CD8+ T cells sorted from blood, obtained in a trial of the OX40 agonist ivuxolimab. Receptor source: an adult with an advanced solid tumor such as melanoma, head and neck, liver or kidney cancer. Each CDR3 is given with its conserved first and last residue. The order of the fields is D gene, clone size, J gene, V gene, CDR3 protein, CDR3 DNA. D genes are given only for firm matches. Size tells how often a clone was seen (once, few, many) or the class of an expanded clone, and some rows leave it out.

>NA|NA|TRBJ2-3|TRBV11-3
CASSLDFGTDTQYF
TGTGCCAGCAGCTTAGATTTCGGCACAGATACGCAGTATTTT
>NA|NA|TRBJ1-3|TRBV28
CASSQQVGFVNTIYF
TGTGCCAGCAGCCAACAGGTGGGCTTCGTAAACACCATATATTTT
>NA|NA|TRBJ1-6|TRBV5-4
CASRGPDRSNSPLHF
TGTGCCAGCAGAGGGCCCGATCGCTCTAATTCACCCCTCCACTTT
>NA|NA|TRBJ1-1|TRBV4-1
CASSQETRPFF
TGCGCCAGCAGCCAAGAGACCAGGCCTTTCTTT
>TRBD2|NA|TRBJ2-2|TRBV14
CATKRTSGTNTGELFF
TGTGCCACCAAAAGGACTAGCGGGACGAACACCGGGGAGCTGTTTTTT
>TRBD2|NA|TRBJ2-5|TRBV5-1
CASTLAGDRETQYF
TGCGCCAGCACCCTAGCGGGAGATCGGGAGACCCAGTACTTC
>TRBD2|once|TRBJ2-2|TRBV6-4
CASSPGLAEYTGELFF
TGTGCCAGCAGCCCCGGACTAGCGGAATACACCGGGGAGCTGTTTTTT
>NA|NA|TRBJ2-3|TRBV18
CASSPFLSSTDTQYF
TGTGCCAGCTCACCTTTCCTCTCTAGCACAGATACGCAGTATTTT
>NA|NA|TRBJ1-1|TRBV7-8
CASSLSWDTTLSTEAFF
TGTGCCAGCAGCTTATCTTGGGACACGACCTTGTCCACTGAAGCTTTCTTT
>NA|NA|TRBJ2-7|TRBV12-2
CASRFRGGQGTRSYEQYF
TGTGCAAGTCGCTTTAGGGGCGGACAGGGGACCAGGTCCTACGAGCAGTACTTC
>NA|NA|TRBJ2-5|TRBV14
CASSHDIRAVETQYF
TGTGCCAGCAGCCACGACATAAGGGCCGTCGAGACCCAGTACTTC
>NA|NA|TRBJ2-5|TRBV5-1
CASSLMSEQETQYF
TGCGCCAGCAGCTTGATGTCGGAGCAAGAGACCCAGTACTTC
>NA|NA|TRBJ2-1|TRBV6-4
CASRLEDSDNEQFF
TGTGCCAGCAGACTAGAGGACAGCGACAATGAGCAGTTCTTC
>TRBD1|NA|TRBJ2-7|TRBV5-1
CASSRDRSLEQYF
TGCGCCAGCAGCCGGGACAGGTCTCTCGAGCAGTACTTC
>NA|NA|TRBJ2-3|TRBV6-1
CASSDLGGFTDTQYF
TGTGCCAGCAGTGACCTTGGGGGATTCACAGATACGCAGTATTTT
>TRBD1|NA|TRBJ2-7|TRBV4-1
CASSHPGQGASYEQYF
TGCGCCAGCAGCCACCCGGGACAGGGGGCCTCCTACGAGCAGTACTTC
>TRBD2|NA|TRBJ2-7|TRBV6-6
CASSRGEDPGGEQYF
TGTGCCAGCAGCAGAGGGGAGGATCCGGGAGGCGAGCAGTACTTC
>TRBD2|NA|TRBJ2-1|TRBV28
CASSPMLGGLAEHNEQFF
TGTGCCAGCAGTCCTATGCTGGGGGGACTAGCGGAGCACAATGAGCAGTTCTTC
>TRBD1|NA|TRBJ2-7|TRBV6-1
CASSDPGTGDYEQYF
TGTGCCAGCAGTGACCCCGGGACAGGAGACTACGAGCAGTACTTC
>NA|NA|TRBJ1-1|TRBV7-2
CASSLAKAGPPNTEAFF
TGTGCCAGCAGCTTAGCGAAGGCAGGGCCCCCGAACACTGAAGCTTTCTTT
>NA|NA|TRBJ2-5|TRBV5-1
CASSLERQGETQYF
TGCGCCAGCAGCTTGGAGCGCCAGGGGGAGACCCAGTACTTC
>NA|few|TRBJ1-1|TRBV19
CASSRGQLNTEAFF
TGTGCCAGTAGCCGGGGACAATTGAACACTGAAGCTTTCTTT
>TRBD2|NA|TRBJ2-1|TRBV4-3
CASSQDSLAGGTEQFF
TGCGCCAGCAGCCAAGATAGCCTAGCGGGGGGGACTGAGCAGTTCTTC
>NA|once|TRBJ2-6|TRBV6-5
CASRGGDSGANVLTF
TGTGCCAGTAGAGGCGGAGACTCTGGGGCCAACGTCCTGACTTTC
>NA|NA|TRBJ1-1|TRBV29-1
CSVDTQANTEAFF
TGCAGCGTTGATACCCAAGCAAACACTGAAGCTTTCTTT
>NA|NA|TRBJ2-7|TRBV11-3
CASSLDQLSEQYF
TGTGCCAGCAGCTTAGATCAACTGAGCGAGCAGTACTTC
>TRBD1|NA|TRBJ2-3|TRBV5-1
CASKPRTGPTDTQYF
TGCGCCAGCAAGCCCCGGACAGGCCCCACAGATACGCAGTATTTT
>NA|NA|TRBJ2-5|TRBV5-1
CASSLKSGSQETQYF
TGCGCCAGCAGCTTGAAATCGGGCAGCCAAGAGACCCAGTACTTC
>NA|NA|TRBJ2-7|TRBV6-5
CASSPSSRGSYEQYF
TGTGCCAGCAGCCCATCTAGCAGGGGCTCCTACGAGCAGTACTTC
>NA|NA|TRBJ2-2|TRBV6-5
CASSLGGSVGGELFF
TGTGCCAGCAGCCTCGGAGGGAGTGTCGGCGGGGAGCTGTTTTTT
>NA|NA|TRBJ2-6|TRBV11-2
CASSPGSRASGGANVLTF
TGTGCCAGCAGCCCGGGGTCCAGGGCCTCGGGTGGGGCCAACGTCCTGACTTTC
>TRBD2|NA|TRBJ2-2|TRBV11-2
CASSIQAGDTTGELFF
TGTGCCAGCAGCATACAAGCGGGAGATACCACCGGGGAGCTGTTTTTT
>TRBD2|NA|TRBJ2-5|TRBV7-6
CASSLTGLAGAGETQYF
TGTGCCAGCAGCTTAACGGGACTAGCGGGAGCTGGAGAGACCCAGTACTTC
>NA|NA|TRBJ2-5|TRBV6-6
CASSALGGQETQYF
TGTGCCAGCAGTGCCCTAGGGGGTCAAGAGACCCAGTACTTC
>TRBD1|NA|TRBJ2-7|TRBV6-6
CASSGTGTGSFEQYF
TGTGCCAGCAGCGGGACCGGGACAGGGTCATTCGAGCAGTACTTC
>NA|NA|TRBJ2-7|TRBV30
CAWTDGRYEQYF
TGTGCCTGGACCGACGGGCGGTACGAGCAGTACTTC
>TRBD2|few|TRBJ2-1|TRBV18
CASSLGLADPEQFF
TGTGCCAGCTCACTGGGACTAGCGGACCCCGAGCAGTTCTTC